The clone carrying this T cell receptor beta chain showed up just once. Sequencing was performed with immunoSEQ multiplex PCR; in TCRdb, only in-frame clones are kept and a portion is missing. Of around 190,000 clones listed, 85% to 90% were seen once; the top ten hold around 1.5%. The data stem from a study of blood T cell repertoires in COVID-19. The ends were cut back, 4 bases at V and 2 bases at J, with 8 bases in the middle. The CDR3 totals 13 residues. CDR1 is LGHDT, CDR2 YNNKEL, per germline (reference sequence). Sequenced sample: peripheral blood. The receptor was isolated from a man between 18 and 35 years old with active or convalescent COVID-19. The chain couples TRBV3-1 (or the pseudogene TRBV3-2) to TRBJ1-2, with D unclear. The CDR3 DNA reads as TGTGCCAGCAGCCTTGCAGGAAACTATGGCTACACCTTC. It is translated as CASSLAGNYGYTF.